The 26 T cell receptor beta chains given below trace back to one sample, sequenced in a study of T cells of healthy individuals. TCRdb itself ran the 5' RACE reads through MiXCR, one entry per CDR3 protein. The sample lists 40,000 to 60,000 distinct CDR3 sequences, roughly 15% occurring once. The receptors stem from a human donor in good health.

V is TRBV28 and J is TRBJ1-5; D gene ambiguous. Trimming left V 5 bases short and J 7 bases short, with 15 bases between. CDR3 size: 14 residues. Germline V CDR1 and CDR2: MDHEN, SYDVKM. As DNA, the CDR3 is TGTGCCAGCAGTCCCGCTGTGGGGAGCCAGCCCCAGCATTTT. This translates into CASSPAVGSQPQHF.

This clonotype was detected many times. V gene TRBV20-1 combines with J gene TRBJ2-4; 7 bases align to TRBD2. From germline, CDR1 is DFQATT and CDR2 SNEGSKA (reference sequence). V was pared by 5 bases and J by 2 bases, with 9 bases of the junction left unmatched. This CDR3 is 15 amino acids long. CDR3 DNA sequence: TGCAGTGCTCCAGAGGGAGGGGTTTCCAAAAACATTCAGTACTTC. Translated, it gives CSAPEGGVSKNIQYF.

This clonotype was seen ten or more times. The chain is built from TRBV10-3 and TRBJ2-3; 8 positions match TRBD2. Germline V lookup: CDR1 ENHRY, CDR2 SYGVKD. The CDR3 covers 15 residues. V was pared by 6 bases and J by 2 bases, with 7 bases of the junction left unmatched. The CDR3 DNA reads TGTGCCATCAGGGACCTAGCGGGTCACACAGATACGCAGTATTTT. The encoded protein is CAIRDLAGHTDTQYF.

This clonotype was counted between two and nine times. V is TRBV20-1 and J is TRBJ2-5; 10 bases are shared with TRBD2. This CDR3 contains 14 residues. After removal of 4 bases from V and 5 bases from J, the junction contained 7 bases not matched to a gene. Germline CDR1 reads DFQATT; CDR2 reads SNEGSKA (reference sequence). CDR3 amino acids: CSATSGRAPETQYF. The CDR3 nucleotides read TGCAGTGCTACCAGCGGGAGGGCCCCCGAGACCCAGTACTTC.

This clonotype appeared a few times. V and J are TRBV5-4 and TRBJ2-4, with D hard to call. In germline, CDR1 is SGHNT, CDR2 YYREEE (reference sequence). This CDR3 region has 16 residues. Trimming cost V 4 bases and J 3 bases, with 17 bases left between them. The CDR3 nucleotides are TGTGCCAGCAGCCCTCTCCCGGGTACGGTCAAAAACATTCAGTACTTC. Its protein is CASSPLPGTVKNIQYF.

In this sample, this clonotype turned up many times. The chain has TRBV5-6 and TRBJ2-1, with a tentative D call TRBD1 (6 bases). Trimming removed 4 bases at V and 15 bases at J, with 20 bases between. The V gene's germline CDR1 is SGHDT and CDR2 YYEEEE. This CDR3 is 13 amino acids long. The CDR3 is CASSKPPVTGTFF. The CDR3 DNA reads as TGTGCCAGCAGCAAGCCACCTGTGACAGGAACGTTCTTC. The full variable domain, with the rest looked up from reference TRBV5-6 and TRBJ2-1, is DAGVTQSPTHLIKTRGQQVTLRCSPKSGHDTVSWYQQALGQGPQFIFQYYEEEERQRGNFPDRFSGHQFPNYSSELNVNALLLGDSALYLCASSKPPVTGTFFGPGTRLTVL.

The sample holds many counts of this clonotype. This chain connects TRBV11-2 to TRBJ1-2; D gene unclear. The CDR3 loop spans 15 amino acids. The V gene lost 5 bases and the J gene lost 4 bases, with 17 bases spanning the gap. The germline gives CDR1 SGHAT, CDR2 FQNNGV. CDR3 nucleotides: TGTGCCAGCAGCAACCTACAAGGGTCCAGCTATGGCTACACCTTC. It encodes CASSNLQGSSYGYTF.

V and J are TRBV6-6 and TRBJ2-3, with D uncertain. Trimming took 5 bases from V and 3 from J, leaving 15 bases between them. Germline CDR1 and CDR2: MNHNY and SVGAGI (reference sequence). The CDR3 length is 15 residues. CDR3 residues: CASSRRGQSTDTQYF. The CDR3 DNA is TGTGCCAGCAGTCGGCGTGGTCAAAGTACAGATACGCAGTATTTT.

The chain is built from TRBV7-2 and TRBJ2-5; 8 positions match TRBD2. The CDR3 length is 15 residues. V dropped 5 bases and J dropped 5; count of bases not matched to a gene: 10. Germline V CDR1 and CDR2: SGHTA, FQGNSA. The DNA of the CDR3 is TGTGCCAGCAGCCCAGCGGGACTAGTTGTGGAGACCCAGTACTTC. Translated: CASSPAGLVVETQYF.

This clonotype was counted a single time. The chain has TRBV19 and TRBJ1-1, with D perhaps matching TRBD1 (5 bases). V lost 6 bases to trimming and J lost 0 bases, with 14 bases between them. CDR1 is LNHDA, CDR2 SQIVND, per germline (reference sequence). CDR3 length: 15 residues. CDR3 bases: TGTGCCAGTAGGACGACAGATCTCATGAACACTGAAGCTTTCTTT. This translates into CASRTTDLMNTEAFF.

This clonotype was found a few times. This rearrangement joins TRBV11-2 to TRBJ1-4, with D possibly TRBD1 on 6 matching bases. Trimming removed 1 base at V and 5 bases at J, with 11 bases between. Germline V gene data show CDR1 as SGHAT and CDR2 as FQNNGV. The CDR3 has 15 amino acids. In DNA, the CDR3 is TGTGCCAGCAGCTTAGTGACAGGAGTCAATGAAAAACTGTTTTTT. Amino acid sequence: CASSLVTGVNEKLFF.

V gene TRBV20-1 combines with J gene TRBJ2-3, with TRBD1 as a possible D gene (6 bases). Trimming cost V 0 bases and J 4 bases, with 14 bases left between them. Germline assignment: CDR1 DFQATT and CDR2 SNEGSKA (reference sequence). The CDR3 is 15 amino acids. This chain's CDR3 is CSAREGARDSDTQYF. The DNA for the CDR3 is TGCAGTGCTAGAGAGGGGGCGCGAGACTCAGATACGCAGTATTTT.

This clonotype was counted ten times or more. The J gene is TRBJ2-1, the V gene TRBV4-2; 13 bases match TRBD2. The CDR3 contains 17 residues. Trimming cost V 1 base and J 2 bases; bases outside gene matches: 2. Germline values: CDR1 LGHNA, CDR2 YNFKEQ. The CDR3: CASSQVGTSGAYNEQFF. The CDR3 DNA is TGTGCCAGCAGCCAAGTCGGGACTAGCGGGGCCTACAATGAGCAGTTCTTC.

Only a few counts were recorded for this clonotype. The V and J genes are TRBV6-6 and TRBJ1-6; D gene ambiguous. The V end was cut by 2 bases, the J end by 5 bases, with 13 bases between. The CDR3 is 16 amino acids. From germline, CDR1 is MNHNY and CDR2 SVGAGI (reference sequence). The DNA of the CDR3 is TGTGCCAGCAGTTACCCCCCTCAGGTTAATAATTCACCCCTCCACTTT. This codes for CASSYPPQVNNSPLHF.

This clonotype was seen a handful of times. A read error may produce the germline difference seen at one junction end. The V gene is TRBV20-1, the J gene TRBJ1-2; D is unresolved. CDR1 DFQATT and CDR2 SNEGSKA come from the germline V gene (reference sequence). The CDR3 consists of 14 residues. CDR3 protein: CSARQSGRNYGYNF. The CDR3 DNA reads TGCAGTGCTAGACAGTCGGGAAGGAACTATGGCTACAACTTC.

The sample holds many counts of this clonotype. This rearrangement joins TRBV4-1 to TRBJ2-7; D may match TRBD1 or TRBD2 (5 bases each). V lost 4 bases to trimming and J lost 6 bases, with 16 bases between them. In germline, CDR1 is MGHRA, CDR2 YSYEKL. The CDR3 is 14 amino acids. The CDR3 region has the DNA TGCGCCAGCAGCCTTGAGCCAGGGACCGGCGAGCAGTACTTC. This translates into CASSLEPGTGEQYF.

As concerns this clonotype: This may stem from a read error, because a much larger clone lies one nucleotide away. The chain combines TRBV7-9 with TRBJ2-7; D remains ambiguous. This CDR3 spans 12 amino acids. Germline assignment: CDR1 SEHNR and CDR2 FQNEAQ (reference sequence). The CDR3: CTSSLTGNEQYF. The CDR3 DNA reads as TGTACCAGCAGCTTAACTGGGAACGAGCAGTACTTC.

There are a few counts of this clonotype. The genes are TRBV7-2 and TRBJ2-2; the match to TRBD2 covers 7 bases. In germline, CDR1 is SGHTA, CDR2 FQGNSA. This CDR3 region has 16 residues. After removal of 5 bases from V and 7 bases from J, the junction contained 13 bases not matched to a gene. The CDR3: CASSPRERRRNGELFF. CDR3 in DNA: TGTGCCAGCAGCCCGCGGGAGAGGAGGCGGAACGGGGAGCTGTTTTTT.

This clonotype was seen repeatedly, ten times or more. The genes are TRBV7-8 and TRBJ1-1; D might be TRBD1 (6 bases). Trimming stripped 4 bases from V and 0 bases from J, with 12 bases between. The length of the CDR3 is 15 residues. CDR1 SGHVS and CDR2 FQNEAQ come from the germline V gene. CDR3 residues: CASSSRTVLNTEAFF. The DNA for the CDR3 is TGTGCCAGCAGCTCTCGGACAGTCTTGAACACTGAAGCTTTCTTT.

V usage is TRBV5-5 and J usage is TRBJ2-5; D not resolved. V lost 3 bases to trimming and J lost 1 base, with 7 bases between them. Germline V lookup: CDR1 SGHKS, CDR2 YYEKEE (reference sequence). The length of the CDR3 is 13 residues. This CDR3 is CASSSYTQETQYF. The CDR3 bases are TGTGCCAGCAGCTCCTACACCCAAGAGACCCAGTACTTC. The full variable domain, in which reference TRBV5-5 and TRBJ2-5 provide the parts outside the CDR3, is DAGVTQSPTHLIKTRGQQVTLRCSPISGHKSVSWYQQVLGQGPQFIFQYYEKEERGRGNFPDRFSARQFPNYSSELNVNALLLGDSALYLCASSSYTQETQYFGPGTRLLVL.

CDR3 DNA: TGCAGTGCTAGGTTAGGGACTAGCGGGTCCCAAGAGACCCAGTACTTC. It is translated as CSARLGTSGSQETQYF. V and J are TRBV20-1 and TRBJ2-5, with 12 bases fitting TRBD2. The J segment lost 1 base and the V segment lost 3 bases, leaving 6 bases of the junction unmatched. Germline V gene data show CDR1 as DFQATT and CDR2 as SNEGSKA (reference sequence). The CDR3 consists of 16 residues.

The table lists this clonotype with a few counts. The rearrangement links TRBV11-2 to TRBJ2-5, with D perhaps matching TRBD1 or TRBD2 (5 bases each). Germline CDR1 SGHAT, CDR2 FQNNGV. Trimming cost V 7 bases and J 5 bases, with 14 bases left between them. The CDR3 runs to 13 residues. The CDR3 spells CASNVGDFETQYF. DNA of the CDR3: TGTGCCAGCAATGTGGGGGATTTTGAGACCCAGTACTTC.

This chain joins TRBV7-3 and TRBJ2-5, with a possible D match to TRBD2 (5 bases). Trimming shortened V by 3 bases and J by 1 base, and 12 bases separated the two germline ends. The CDR3 has 15 residues. Germline values: CDR1 SGHTA, CDR2 FQGTGA. As DNA, the CDR3 is TGTGCCAGCAGCTTCACGGGGTCAATCCAAGAGACCCAGTACTTC. Protein product: CASSFTGSIQETQYF.

This clonotype appeared a few times. The chain recombines TRBV24-1 with TRBJ2-7; 8 bases fit TRBD2. The V gene's germline CDR1 is KGHDR and CDR2 SFDVKD. CDR3 size: 15 residues. The junction had 9 bases not matched to a gene; V was cut back by 4 bases and J by 5 bases. The CDR3 is CATSEAAGGRNEQYF. The CDR3 region has the DNA TGTGCCACCAGTGAGGCGGCGGGGGGCAGGAACGAGCAGTACTTC.

This CDR3 is CSATPWEREEDEQYF. CDR3 in DNA: TGCAGTGCTACCCCGTGGGAGCGGGAGGAGGACGAGCAGTACTTC. The chain couples TRBV20-1 to TRBJ2-7; 9 bases line up with TRBD2. The CDR3 is made up of 15 amino acids. Germline CDR1 is DFQATT and CDR2 is SNEGSKA (reference sequence). The ends lost 4 bases at V and 5 bases at J; junction bases unmatched: 12.

This clonotype appeared many times. The V call is TRBV7-2, the J call TRBJ1-6; D unclear. This CDR3 contains 15 residues. CDR1 is SGHTA, CDR2 FQGNSA, per germline. V lost 0 bases and J lost 7, with 10 bases in between. As DNA, the CDR3 is TGTGCCAGCAGCTTAGCCGGGCCCCCGAATTCACCCCTCCACTTT. It codes for CASSLAGPPNSPLHF.